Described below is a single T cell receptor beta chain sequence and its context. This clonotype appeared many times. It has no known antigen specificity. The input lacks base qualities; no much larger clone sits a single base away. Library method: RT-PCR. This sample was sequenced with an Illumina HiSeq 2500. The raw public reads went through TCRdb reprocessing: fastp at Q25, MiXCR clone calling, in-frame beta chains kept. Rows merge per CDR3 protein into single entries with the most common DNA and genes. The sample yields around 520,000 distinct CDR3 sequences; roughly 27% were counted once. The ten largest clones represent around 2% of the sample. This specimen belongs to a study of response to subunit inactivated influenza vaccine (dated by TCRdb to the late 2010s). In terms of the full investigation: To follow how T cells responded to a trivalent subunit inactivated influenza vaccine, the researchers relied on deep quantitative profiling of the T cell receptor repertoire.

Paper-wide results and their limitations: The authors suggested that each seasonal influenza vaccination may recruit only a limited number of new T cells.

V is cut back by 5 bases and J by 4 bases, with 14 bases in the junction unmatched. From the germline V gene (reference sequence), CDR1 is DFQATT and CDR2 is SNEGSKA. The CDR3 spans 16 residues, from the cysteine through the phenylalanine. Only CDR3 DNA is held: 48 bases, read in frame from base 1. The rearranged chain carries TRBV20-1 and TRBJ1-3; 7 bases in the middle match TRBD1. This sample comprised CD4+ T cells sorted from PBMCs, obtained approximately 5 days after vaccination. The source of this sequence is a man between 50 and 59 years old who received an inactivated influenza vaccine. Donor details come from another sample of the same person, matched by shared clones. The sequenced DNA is TGCAGTGCTGGAATACCGGGAACAGGGGCGGGAAACACCATATATTTT. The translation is CSAGIPGTGAGNTIYF.